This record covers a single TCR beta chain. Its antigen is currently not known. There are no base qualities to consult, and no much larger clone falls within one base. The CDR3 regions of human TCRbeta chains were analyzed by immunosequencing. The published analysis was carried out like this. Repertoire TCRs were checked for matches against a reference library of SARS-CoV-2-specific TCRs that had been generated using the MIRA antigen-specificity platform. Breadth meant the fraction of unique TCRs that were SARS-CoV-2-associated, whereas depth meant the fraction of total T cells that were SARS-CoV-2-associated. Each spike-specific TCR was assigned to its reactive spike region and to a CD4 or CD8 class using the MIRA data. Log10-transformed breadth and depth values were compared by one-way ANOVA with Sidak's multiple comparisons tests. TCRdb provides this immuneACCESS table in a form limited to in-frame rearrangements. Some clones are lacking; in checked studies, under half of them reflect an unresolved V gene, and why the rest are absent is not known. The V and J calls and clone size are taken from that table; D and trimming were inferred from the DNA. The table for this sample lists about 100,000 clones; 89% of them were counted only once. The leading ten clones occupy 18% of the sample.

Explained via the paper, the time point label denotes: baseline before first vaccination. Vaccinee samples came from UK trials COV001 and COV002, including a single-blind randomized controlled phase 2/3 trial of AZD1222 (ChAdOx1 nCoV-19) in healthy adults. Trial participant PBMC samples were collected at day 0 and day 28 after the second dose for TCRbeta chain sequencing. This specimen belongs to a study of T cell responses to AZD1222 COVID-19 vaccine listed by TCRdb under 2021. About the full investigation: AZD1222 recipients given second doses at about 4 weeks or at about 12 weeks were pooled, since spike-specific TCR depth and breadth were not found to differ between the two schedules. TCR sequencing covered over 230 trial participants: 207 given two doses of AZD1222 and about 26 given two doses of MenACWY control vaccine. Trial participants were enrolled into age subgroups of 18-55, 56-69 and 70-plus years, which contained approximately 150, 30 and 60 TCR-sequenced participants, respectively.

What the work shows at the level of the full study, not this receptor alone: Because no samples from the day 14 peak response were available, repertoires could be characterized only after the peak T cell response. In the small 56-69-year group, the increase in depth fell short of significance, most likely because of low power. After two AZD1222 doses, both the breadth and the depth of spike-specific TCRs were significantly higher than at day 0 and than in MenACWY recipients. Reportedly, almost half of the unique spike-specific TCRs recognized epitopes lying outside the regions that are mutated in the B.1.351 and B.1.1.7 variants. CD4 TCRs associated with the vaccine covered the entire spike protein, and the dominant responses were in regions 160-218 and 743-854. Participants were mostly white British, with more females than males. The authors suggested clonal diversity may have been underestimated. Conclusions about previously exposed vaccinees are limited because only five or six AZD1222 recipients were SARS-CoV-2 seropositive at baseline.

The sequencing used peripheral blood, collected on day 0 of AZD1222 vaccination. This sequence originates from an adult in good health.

The DNA is TGTGCCAGCAGCCCGCCGGGACGCCAGGGGGATACGCAGTATTTT. Its coded protein is CASSPPGRQGDTQYF. The sequence links TRBV3-1 (or the pseudogene TRBV3-2) to TRBJ2-3; a tentative D match to TRBD1 spans 6 bases. V drops 4 bases and J drops 6 bases, leaving 17 bases in between. Counted from cysteine to phenylalanine, this CDR3 has 15 amino acids. Just the 45-base CDR3 DNA is kept, in frame starting at base 1. The germline V gene (reference sequence) yields LGHDT for CDR1 and YNNKEL for CDR2.